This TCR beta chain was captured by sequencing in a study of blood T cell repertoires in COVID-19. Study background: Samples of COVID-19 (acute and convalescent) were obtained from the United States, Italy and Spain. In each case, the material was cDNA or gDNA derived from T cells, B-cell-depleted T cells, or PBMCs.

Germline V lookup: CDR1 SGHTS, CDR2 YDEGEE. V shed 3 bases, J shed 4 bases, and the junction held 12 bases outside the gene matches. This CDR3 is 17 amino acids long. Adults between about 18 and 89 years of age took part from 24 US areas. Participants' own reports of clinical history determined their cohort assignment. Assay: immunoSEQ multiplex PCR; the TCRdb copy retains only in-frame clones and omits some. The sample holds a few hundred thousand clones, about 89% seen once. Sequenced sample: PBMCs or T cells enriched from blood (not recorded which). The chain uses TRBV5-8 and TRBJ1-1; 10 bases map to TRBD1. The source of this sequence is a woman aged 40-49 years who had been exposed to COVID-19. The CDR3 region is CASSSRGTGASGTEAFF. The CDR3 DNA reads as TGTGCCAGCAGCTCCCGTGGGACAGGGGCCAGTGGCACTGAAGCTTTCTTT. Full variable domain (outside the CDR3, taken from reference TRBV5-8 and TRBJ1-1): EAGVTQSPTHLIKTRGQQATLRCSPISGHTSVYWYQQALGLGLQFLLWYDEGEERNRGNFPPRFSGRQFPNYSSELNVNALELEDSALYLCASSSRGTGASGTEAFFGQGTRLTVV.